The 28 T cell receptor beta chains given below trace back to one sample, sequenced in a study of blood T cell repertoires in COVID-19. Sequenced by immunoSEQ multiplex PCR; TCRdb stores in-frame clones only, minus some. The sample has approximately 130,000 clones, 75% to 90% seen once; the top ten hold roughly 18%. Input material: PBMCs or T cells enriched from blood (not recorded which). The receptors come from a man between 25 and 39 years old who had recovered from COVID-19.

This clone was seen just once. The gene calls are TRBV6-5 and TRBJ1-5; D call uncertain. The ends were cut back, 2 bases at V and 9 bases at J, with 11 bases in the middle. Germline lookup yields CDR1 MNHEY and CDR2 SVGAGI. The CDR3 is 13 amino acids. The CDR3 region is CASSYLGGWPQHF. The CDR3 DNA sequence: TGTGCCAGCAGTTACCTAGGTGGCTGGCCCCAGCATTTT.

This chain connects TRBV15 to TRBJ2-1; D not certain. The germline V gene has CDR1 LNHNV and CDR2 YYDKDF (reference sequence). Trimming pared 0 bases from V and 8 bases from J, leaving 14 bases between. The CDR3 is 15 amino acids. CDR3 loop: CATSRDSHRIHEQFF. CDR3 DNA sequence: TGTGCCACCAGCAGAGACTCTCATAGAATCCATGAGCAGTTCTTC.

There are a few counts of this clone. V and J are TRBV7-6 and TRBJ1-1, with TRBD1 identical over 8 bases. CDR1 and CDR2 from the germline V gene are SGHVS and FNYEAQ. The J segment lost 5 bases and the V segment lost 5 bases, leaving 10 bases of the junction unmatched. The CDR3 is made up of 15 amino acids. This CDR3 is CASSRGQGVGTEAFF. For the CDR3, the DNA is TGTGCCAGCAGCCGAGGACAGGGTGTGGGTACTGAAGCTTTCTTT. The full variable domain, in which reference TRBV7-6 and TRBJ1-1 provide the parts outside the CDR3, is GAGVSQSPRYKVTKRGQDVALRCDPISGHVSLYWYRQALGQGPEFLTYFNYEAQQDKSGLPNDRFSAERPEGSISTLTIQRTEQRDSAMYRCASSRGQGVGTEAFFGQGTRLTVV.

This clone came up a few times. V and J are TRBV5-1 and TRBJ2-1; D may be TRBD2 (6 bases). The germline V gene has CDR1 SGHRS and CDR2 YFSETQ. V was trimmed by 2 bases and J by 2 bases, leaving 11 bases between them. This CDR3 has 15 residues. The CDR3, as DNA: TGCGCCAGCAGCTTTGGGACTCCCGCCTACAATGAGCAGTTCTTC. Its protein product is CASSFGTPAYNEQFF.

This chain joins TRBV11-2 and TRBJ2-7; 10 bases agree with TRBD1. The V segment lost 1 base and the J segment 3 bases; nucleotides outside the gene matches: 0. CDR3 length equals 14 residues. The germline gives CDR1 SGHAT, CDR2 FQNNGV. CDR3 coding DNA: TGTGCCAGCAGCTTAGGGACAGGGGGCTACGAGCAGTACGTC. Its translation: CASSLGTGGYEQYV.

The V and J genes are TRBV7-9 and TRBJ2-3, with D possibly TRBD2 on 5 matching bases. This CDR3 region has 14 residues. Trimming pared 5 bases from V and 0 bases from J, leaving 9 bases between. Germline V gives CDR1 SEHNR, CDR2 FQNEAQ (reference sequence). The CDR3 sequence: CASSGSGSTDTQYF. The CDR3 DNA reads as TGTGCCAGCAGCGGGAGCGGAAGCACAGATACGCAGTATTTT.

In this sample, this clone turned up a few times. V usage is TRBV19 and J usage is TRBJ1-1; D is undetermined. V dropped 1 base and J dropped 6 bases, with 12 bases sitting between them. This CDR3 contains 14 residues. Germline-derived CDR1 and CDR2 are LNHDA and SQIVND (reference sequence). The CDR3 bases are TGTGCCAGTAGTATAGTGGAGGGCACGGCTGAAGCTTTCTTT. It yields the protein CASSIVEGTAEAFF.

The gene calls are TRBV27 and TRBJ2-3; 10 bases fit TRBD2. This CDR3 has 18 residues. Germline CDR1 reads MNHEY; CDR2 reads SMNVEV (reference sequence). V dropped 6 bases and J dropped 1; count of bases not matched to a gene: 13. CDR3 amino acids: CASRGASGRVEGTDTQYF. The CDR3 DNA reads TGTGCCAGCAGAGGAGCTAGCGGGAGAGTGGAAGGCACAGATACGCAGTATTTT.

This chain links TRBV2 with TRBJ1-5; D uncertain. Trimming stripped 1 base from V and 1 base from J, with 5 bases between. The CDR3 is 14 residues long. CDR1 is SNHLY, CDR2 FYNNEI, per germline. This chain's CDR3 is CASSEEQSNQPQHF. CDR3 in DNA: TGTGCCAGCAGTGAAGAACAGAGCAATCAGCCCCAGCATTTT.

J is TRBJ1-1 and V is TRBV29-1, with D unclear. CDR1 and CDR2 from the germline V gene are SQVTM and ANQGSEA. The CDR3 runs to 12 residues. Trimming removed 4 bases at V and 3 bases at J, with 9 bases between. DNA for the CDR3: TGCAGCGTTGTCCGCGGGGACACTGAAGCTTTCTTT. Protein product: CSVVRGDTEAFF.

The rearrangement links TRBV28 to TRBJ1-1, with D unresolved. V was clipped by 5 bases and J by 4 bases, with 5 bases between them. CDR1 is MDHEN and CDR2 is SYDVKM in the germline V gene. The CDR3 contains 11 residues. The CDR3 DNA reads as TGTGCCAGCAGTGGAGGCACTGAAGCTTTCTTT. Translation: CASSGGTEAFF.

This chain connects TRBV25-1 to TRBJ2-7; 11 bases align to TRBD1. Losses at the gene ends were 6 bases for V and 3 bases for J; bases not matched to a gene: 4. CDR3 length equals 14 residues. Germline V gene sequence: CDR1 MGHDK, CDR2 SYGVNS. This CDR3 reads CASRPGTGGYEQYF. The CDR3 coding sequence is TGTGCCAGCAGACCCGGGACAGGGGGCTACGAGCAGTACTTC.

This clone was seen only a few times. This sequence joins TRBV5-6 and TRBJ1-1, with 7 bases identical to TRBD1. Germline loops: CDR1 SGHDT, CDR2 YYEEEE. The CDR3 spans 14 residues. The J segment lost 9 bases and the V segment lost 7 bases, leaving 15 bases of the junction unmatched. The CDR3 region has the DNA TGTGCCAGCTCTCCCACAGGGGTGGAGACCAAAGCTTTCTTT. Translating gives CASSPTGVETKAFF. Full variable domain (missing parts from reference TRBV5-6 and TRBJ1-1): DAGVTQSPTHLIKTRGQQVTLRCSPKSGHDTVSWYQQALGQGPQFIFQYYEEEERQRGNFPDRFSGHQFPNYSSELNVNALLLGDSALYLCASSPTGVETKAFFGQGTRLTVV.

This clone was observed a handful of times. V usage is TRBV14 and J usage is TRBJ2-1; TRBD1 might be the D (5 bases). Trimming removed 4 bases from V and 3 bases from J, with 7 bases in between. Germline values: CDR1 SGHDN, CDR2 FVKESK. There are 13 residues in the CDR3. The CDR3 region has the DNA TGTGCCAGCAGCCTCAGGGTCTACAATGAGCAGTTCTTC. It yields the protein CASSLRVYNEQFF.

This clone is a singleton in its sample. The gene calls are TRBV7-2 and TRBJ1-6; TRBD1 might be the D (6 bases). The CDR3 is 18 amino acids. CDR1 is SGHTA and CDR2 is FQGNSA in the germline V gene. The V and J ends lost 2 bases and 7 bases respectively, with 21 bases between them. The CDR3 sequence: CASSLMGALNYHNSPLHF. In nucleotides, the CDR3 is TGTGCCAGCAGCTTAATGGGGGCCTTAAATTATCACAATTCACCCCTCCACTTT.

J is TRBJ1-4 and V is TRBV2; the D gene is possibly TRBD1 (5 bases). V lost 5 bases and J lost 1, with 11 bases in between. Germline V CDR1 and CDR2: SNHLY, FYNNEI. The CDR3 runs to 15 residues. CDR3 sequence (DNA): TGTGCCAGCAGTACTTACACAGGAACTAATGAAAAACTGTTTTTT. Its protein is CASSTYTGTNEKLFF.

This sequence joins TRBV3-1 (or the pseudogene TRBV3-2) and TRBJ1-1; 9 bases fit TRBD1. The CDR3 loop spans 15 amino acids. Trimming cost V 7 bases and J 1 base; bases outside gene matches: 7. Germline assignment: CDR1 LGHDT and CDR2 YNNKEL (reference sequence). CDR3 in amino acids: CASTPPGQGNTEAFF. CDR3 DNA: TGTGCCAGCACCCCCCCGGGACAGGGGAACACTGAAGCTTTCTTT.

The chain employs TRBV23-1 and TRBJ2-5, with TRBD2 as a possible D gene (6 bases). TRBV23-1 is an open reading frame whose function is uncertain. V shed 3 bases and J shed 5 bases, with 16 bases lying between them. CDR3 length: 15 amino acids. The CDR3 DNA reads TGCGCCAGCAGTCACGAATCCGGGAGCCGGGAGACCCAGTACTTC. Its translation: CASSHESGSRETQYF.

This clone was seen only a few times. This rearrangement joins TRBV3-1 (or the pseudogene TRBV3-2) to TRBJ2-2; 8 nucleotides line up with TRBD2. The CDR3 has 19 amino acids. V trimming: 1 base; J trimming: 5 bases; junction bases outside the gene matches: 15. From germline, CDR1 is LGHDT and CDR2 YNNKEL (reference sequence). CDR3 sequence reads: CASSQGKVALAGETGELFF. DNA of the CDR3: TGTGCCAGCAGCCAAGGGAAGGTCGCGCTAGCGGGTGAGACCGGGGAGCTGTTTTTT.

This clone was seen once. V is TRBV3-1 (or the pseudogene TRBV3-2) and J is TRBJ1-3; 7 nucleotides align to TRBD1. V dropped 5 bases and J dropped 1; count of bases not matched to a gene: 8. The CDR3 length is 16 residues. CDR1 is LGHDT, CDR2 YNNKEL, per germline (reference sequence). The CDR3 spells CASSRGQKASGNTIYF. The CDR3, as DNA: TGTGCCAGCAGCAGGGGACAGAAGGCATCTGGAAACACCATATATTTT.

This chain links TRBV4-2 with TRBJ2-2; D not resolved. The CDR3 loop spans 16 amino acids. CDR1 LGHNA and CDR2 YNFKEQ come from the germline V gene. V lost 0 bases and J 1 base, leaving 9 bases between the germline ends. The CDR3: CASSQDRTMNTGELFF. CDR3 nucleotides: TGTGCCAGCAGCCAAGATCGCACTATGAACACCGGGGAGCTGTTTTTT.

V gene TRBV5-5 combines with J gene TRBJ2-5; possible D gene TRBD1, 6 bases. The V gene's germline CDR1 is SGHKS and CDR2 YYEKEE (reference sequence). V was clipped by 4 bases and J by 3 bases, with 13 bases between them. CDR3 size: 14 residues. The CDR3 loop reads CASSPGAGEETQYF. The CDR3 nucleotides are TGTGCCAGCAGCCCCGGAGCAGGGGAAGAGACCCAGTACTTC.

This chain joins TRBV2 and TRBJ2-5, with 9 bases lining up with TRBD1. The CDR3 loop spans 14 amino acids. Germline V lookup: CDR1 SNHLY, CDR2 FYNNEI. V shed 8 bases and J 5 bases; nucleotides not matched to a gene: 9. The CDR3 is CASGGTGIDETQYF. CDR3 DNA sequence: TGTGCCAGCGGAGGGACAGGGATTGACGAGACCCAGTACTTC.

The rearrangement uses TRBV28 and TRBJ2-3, with TRBD1 matching over 12 bases. V shed 6 bases and J 5 bases; nucleotides not matched to a gene: 9. The CDR3 has 16 residues. Germline CDR1 reads MDHEN; CDR2 reads SYDVKM. The chain's CDR3 is CASRVPGQGARDTQYF. Here the CDR3 DNA reads TGTGCCAGCAGGGTGCCGGGACAGGGGGCTAGAGATACGCAGTATTTT.

The chain couples TRBV30 to TRBJ2-2, with D possibly TRBD1 on 5 matching bases. CDR1 and CDR2 from the germline V gene are GTSNPN and SVGIG (reference sequence). This CDR3 has 13 residues. V was trimmed by 5 bases and J by 5 bases, leaving 12 bases between them. DNA of the CDR3: TGTGCCTGGGACCCAGGGCGGACCGGGGAGCTGTTTTTT. Amino acids: CAWDPGRTGELFF.

The chain has TRBV7-3 and TRBJ2-2; the D is unclear. CDR3 size: 15 residues. Germline assignment: CDR1 SGHTA and CDR2 FQGTGA. Trimming took 1 base from V and 1 from J, leaving 7 bases between them. The CDR3 DNA reads TGTGCCAGCAGCTTAAATGCCGGGAACACCGGGGAGCTGTTTTTT. Protein sequence: CASSLNAGNTGELFF.

The count of this clone is one. V is TRBV13 and J is TRBJ2-2, with D maybe TRBD1 (6 bases). CDR1 PRHDT and CDR2 FYEKMQ come from the germline V gene (reference sequence). This CDR3 spans 15 amino acids. V lost 4 bases and J 0 bases, leaving 9 bases between the germline ends. The CDR3 nucleotides read TGTGCCAGCAGCTCACAGGGTGCGAACACCGGGGAGCTGTTTTTT. Encoded protein: CASSSQGANTGELFF.

This chain uses TRBV6-5 with TRBJ2-1; 8 bases line up with TRBD2. This CDR3 has 15 amino acids. CDR1 and CDR2 from the germline V gene are MNHEY and SVGAGI. V gave up 5 bases and J gave up 5 bases; unmatched junction bases: 8. CDR3 region: CASSPGGGSHNEQFF. In DNA, the CDR3 is TGTGCCAGCAGTCCCGGGGGGGGCAGCCACAATGAGCAGTTCTTC.